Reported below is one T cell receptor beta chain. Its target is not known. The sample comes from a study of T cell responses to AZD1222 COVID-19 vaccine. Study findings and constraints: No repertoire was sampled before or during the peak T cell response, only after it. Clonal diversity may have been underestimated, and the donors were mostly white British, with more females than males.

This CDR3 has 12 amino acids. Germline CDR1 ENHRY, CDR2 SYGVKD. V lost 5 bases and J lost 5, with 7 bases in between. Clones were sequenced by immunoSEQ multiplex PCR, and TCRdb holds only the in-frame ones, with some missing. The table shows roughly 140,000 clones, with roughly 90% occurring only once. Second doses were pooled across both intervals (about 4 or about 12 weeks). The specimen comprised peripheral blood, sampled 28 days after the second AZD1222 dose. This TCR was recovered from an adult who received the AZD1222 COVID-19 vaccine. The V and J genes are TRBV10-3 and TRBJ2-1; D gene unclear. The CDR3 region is CAISPDDNEQFF. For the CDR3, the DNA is TGTGCCATCAGTCCAGACGACAATGAGCAGTTCTTC.